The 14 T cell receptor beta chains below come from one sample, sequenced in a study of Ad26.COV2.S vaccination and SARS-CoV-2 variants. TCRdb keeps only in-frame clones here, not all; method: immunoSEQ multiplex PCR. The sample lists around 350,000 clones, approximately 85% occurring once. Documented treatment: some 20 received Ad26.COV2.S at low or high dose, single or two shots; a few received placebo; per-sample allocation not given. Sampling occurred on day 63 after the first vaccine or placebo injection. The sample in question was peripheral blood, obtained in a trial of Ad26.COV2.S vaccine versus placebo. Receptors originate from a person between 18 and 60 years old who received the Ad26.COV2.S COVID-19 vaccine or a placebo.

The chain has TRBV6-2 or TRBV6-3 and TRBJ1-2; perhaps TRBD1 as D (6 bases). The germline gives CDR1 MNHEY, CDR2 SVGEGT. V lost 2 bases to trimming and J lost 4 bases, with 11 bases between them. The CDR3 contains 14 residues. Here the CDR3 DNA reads TGTGCCAGCAGTTACCTCGGACAGCTCTATGGCTACACCTTC. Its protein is CASSYLGQLYGYTF.

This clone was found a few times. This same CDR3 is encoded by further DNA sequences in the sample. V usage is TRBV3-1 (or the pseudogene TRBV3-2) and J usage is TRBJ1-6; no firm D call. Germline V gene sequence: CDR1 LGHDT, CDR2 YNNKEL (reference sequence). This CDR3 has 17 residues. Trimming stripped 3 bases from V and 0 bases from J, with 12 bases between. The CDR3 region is CASSQGPPGSYNSPLHF. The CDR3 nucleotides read TGTGCCAGCAGCCAGGGTCCCCCCGGCTCCTATAATTCACCCCTCCACTTT.

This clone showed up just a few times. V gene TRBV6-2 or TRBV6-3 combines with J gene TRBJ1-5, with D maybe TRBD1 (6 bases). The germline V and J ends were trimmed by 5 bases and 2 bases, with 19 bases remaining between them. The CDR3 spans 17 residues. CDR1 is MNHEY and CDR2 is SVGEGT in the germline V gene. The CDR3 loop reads CASSTPSWGAGNQPQHF. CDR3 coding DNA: TGTGCCAGCAGTACACCGTCGTGGGGGGCCGGCAATCAGCCCCAGCATTTT.

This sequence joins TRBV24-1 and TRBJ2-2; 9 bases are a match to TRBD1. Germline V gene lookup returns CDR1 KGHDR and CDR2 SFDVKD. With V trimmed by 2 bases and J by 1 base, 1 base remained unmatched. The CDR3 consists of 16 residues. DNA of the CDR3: TGTGCCACCAGTGATTGGGGACAGGGGAACACCGGGGAGCTGTTTTTT. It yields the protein CATSDWGQGNTGELFF.

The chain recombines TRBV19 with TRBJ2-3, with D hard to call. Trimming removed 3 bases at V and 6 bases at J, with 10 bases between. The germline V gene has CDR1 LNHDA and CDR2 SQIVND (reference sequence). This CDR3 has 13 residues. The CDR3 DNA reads TGTGCCAGTAGTATGGCTAGTTGGGATACGCAGTATTTT. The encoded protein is CASSMASWDTQYF. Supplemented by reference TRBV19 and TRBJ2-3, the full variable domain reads DGGITQSPKYLFRKEGQNVTLSCEQNLNHDAMYWYRQDPGQGLRLIYYSQIVNDFQKGDIAEGYSVSREKKESFPLTVTSAQKNPTAFYLCASSMASWDTQYFGPGTRLTVL.

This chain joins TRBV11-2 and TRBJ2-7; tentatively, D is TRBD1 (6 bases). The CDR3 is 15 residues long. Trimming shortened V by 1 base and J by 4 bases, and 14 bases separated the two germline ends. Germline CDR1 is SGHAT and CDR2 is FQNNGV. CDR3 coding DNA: TGTGCCAGCAGCTTAGTTTCTGGGGGCGAATACGAGCAGTACTTC. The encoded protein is CASSLVSGGEYEQYF.

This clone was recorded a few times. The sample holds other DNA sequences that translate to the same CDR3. CDR3 in amino acids: CASSPDRGQETQYF. DNA for the CDR3: TGTGCCAGCAGCCCGGACAGGGGTCAAGAGACCCAGTACTTC. J is TRBJ2-5 and V is TRBV7-2; 9 bases agree with TRBD1. V shed 5 bases, J shed 2 bases, and the junction held 3 bases outside the gene matches. The V gene's germline CDR1 is SGHTA and CDR2 FQGNSA. The CDR3 has 14 residues. The full variable domain, completed using reference TRBV7-2 and TRBJ2-5, is GAGVSQSPSNKVTEKGKDVELRCDPISGHTALYWYRQSLGQGLEFLIYFQGNSAPDKSGLPSDRFSAERTGGSVSTLTIQRTQQEDSAVYLCASSPDRGQETQYFGPGTRLLVL.

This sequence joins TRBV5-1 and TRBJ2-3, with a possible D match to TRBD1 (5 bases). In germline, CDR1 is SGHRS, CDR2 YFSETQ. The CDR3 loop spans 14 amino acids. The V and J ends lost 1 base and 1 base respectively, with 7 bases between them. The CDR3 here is CASSLSTGTDTQYF. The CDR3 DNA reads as TGCGCCAGCAGCTTGTCGACAGGCACAGATACGCAGTATTTT.

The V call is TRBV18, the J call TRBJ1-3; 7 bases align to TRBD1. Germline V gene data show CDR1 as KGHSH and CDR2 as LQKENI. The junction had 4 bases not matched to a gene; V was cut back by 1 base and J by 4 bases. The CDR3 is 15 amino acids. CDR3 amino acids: CASSPQGARGNTIYF. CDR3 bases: TGTGCCAGCTCACCACAGGGGGCGCGAGGAAACACCATATATTTT.

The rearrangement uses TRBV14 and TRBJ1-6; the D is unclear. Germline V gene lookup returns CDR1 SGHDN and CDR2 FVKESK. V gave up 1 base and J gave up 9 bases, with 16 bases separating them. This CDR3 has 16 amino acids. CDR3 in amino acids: CASSQAELLARSPLHF. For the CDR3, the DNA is TGTGCCAGCAGCCAAGCGGAACTCCTGGCACGTTCACCCCTCCACTTT.

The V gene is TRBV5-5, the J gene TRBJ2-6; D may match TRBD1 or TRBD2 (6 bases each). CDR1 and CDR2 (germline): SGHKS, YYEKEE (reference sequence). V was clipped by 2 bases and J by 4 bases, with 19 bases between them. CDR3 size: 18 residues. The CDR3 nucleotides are TGTGCCAGCAGCTTTTTAGGAAGGGGGGCGCAAGGGGCCAACGTCCTGACTTTC. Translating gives CASSFLGRGAQGANVLTF.

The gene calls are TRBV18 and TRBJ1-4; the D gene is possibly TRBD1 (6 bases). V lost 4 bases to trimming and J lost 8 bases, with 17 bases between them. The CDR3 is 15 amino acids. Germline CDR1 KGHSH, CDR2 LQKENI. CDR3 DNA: TGTGCCAGCTCACGGACCACAGGGTCCGGAGAAAAACTGTTTTTT. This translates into CASSRTTGSGEKLFF.

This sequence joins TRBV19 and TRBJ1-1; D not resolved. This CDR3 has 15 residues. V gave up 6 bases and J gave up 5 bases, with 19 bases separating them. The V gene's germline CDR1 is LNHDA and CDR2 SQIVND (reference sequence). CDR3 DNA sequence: TGTGCCAGTAGCCCCCTGGGCTTGCTGGGGACTGAAGCTTTCTTT. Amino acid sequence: CASSPLGLLGTEAFF.

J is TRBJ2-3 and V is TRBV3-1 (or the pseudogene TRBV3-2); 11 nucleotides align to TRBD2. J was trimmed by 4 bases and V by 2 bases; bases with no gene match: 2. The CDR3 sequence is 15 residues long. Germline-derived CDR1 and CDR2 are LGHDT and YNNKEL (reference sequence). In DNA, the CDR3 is TGTGCCAGCAGCCAAAGTAGCGGGGGGGCAGATACGCAGTATTTT. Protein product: CASSQSSGGADTQYF.